The T cell receptor (beta chain) under discussion was sequenced for a study of T cells after yellow fever vaccination. Across the study: The SMART-Seq v4 Ultra Low Input method served to prepare the low-cell-number fractions. Study conclusions and caveats: Subsequent booster samples again held most clones from primary vaccination (96% CD4, roughly 91% CD8). Repertoires obtained by FACS sorting could include abundant clonotypes that entered as contaminants from the bulk population.

There are 19 residues in the CDR3. The germline V gene encodes CDR1 SEHNR and CDR2 FQNEAQ (reference sequence). The V gene end was trimmed by 5 bases and the J gene end by 2 bases; junction bases not matched to a gene: 15. The TCR cDNA carried a universal primer site and UMIs from 5'RACE template switching. TCRdb reanalysed the 5' RACE reads using MiXCR and keeps one entry per CDR3 protein. The top ten hold less than 3.5% of the sample, which has fewer than 400,000 distinct CDR3 sequences, 9.5% to 12% seen once. This clonotype was recorded a few times. Its antigen remains unknown. The input for sequencing was CD4+ T cells sorted from PBMCs, taken 45 days after the yellow fever booster vaccination. The receptor's source is a man younger than 35 who received the YFV17D yellow fever vaccine. The chain has TRBV7-9 and TRBJ2-1; 10 nucleotides line up with TRBD2. DNA of the CDR3: TGTGCCAGCAGCCCAAAAATCGGAGGAGCGGGGGGGCCCTACAATGAGCAGTTCTTC. Its protein is CASSPKIGGAGGPYNEQFF.